This TCR beta chain was observed in a study of blood T cell repertoires in COVID-19 (dated by TCRdb to between 2020 and 2021). For the study in its entirety: Collaborator samples came from the United States, Italy and Spain and covered acute and convalescent phases of COVID-19. The material from the prospective study consisted of cDNA or gDNA derived from T cells, B-cell-depleted T cells, or PBMCs. Deeply sampled blood TCRbeta repertoires from subjects exposed to, actively infected with, or recovered from COVID-19 were included in the dataset. A freely available public database, intended as a resource for researchers studying the immune response to SARS-CoV-2, is where the repertoires were released. Samples were obtained from the ongoing ImmuneRACE study (first 160 participants) and from some 1,200 subjects provided by 6 global collaborators. A de-identified subject ID, COVID-19 status, age in years and sex were almost always included in the sample metadata. Where available, HLA class I and class II types were obtained from metadata supplied by the sample provider rather than from assay-based typing.

General study outcomes and caveats: The quantity of clinical and demographic metadata differed by source and by participant and was supplied without curation.

From the cysteine through the phenylalanine, the CDR3 covers 13 amino acids. Only the CDR3 part of the read is kept: 39 bases, read in frame from the first base. Cut back by 2 bases and 4 bases, the V and J ends lie 10 bases apart. In the germline V gene (reference sequence), CDR1 corresponds to SGHNT and CDR2 to YYREEE. TCRbeta CDR3 regions were amplified from genomic DNA using the immunoSEQ Assay, a bias-controlled multiplex PCR. The study's processing was this. Nucleated cell counts per sample were estimated from amplification of reference gene primers within the assay. To quantify the absolute abundance of each unique TCRbeta CDR3 rearrangement, sequence reads were collapsed and filtered. For each sample, productive Simpson clonality was calculated as the square root of Simpson's diversity index over productive rearrangements. What TCRdb holds here is the immuneACCESS table cut down to in-frame rearrangements. Part of the clones is not present; checked against another copy, under half of the missing clones reflect an unresolved V gene, and the others are unexplained. V and J calls and clone size follow that table, whereas D and trimming were derived from the DNA. Present in this sample are roughly 250,000 clones, about 89% of which were seen just once. The ten largest account for around 0.88% of the sample.

The collaborating institutions used their own protocols to collect whole blood in K2EDTA tubes. Collaborator samples were shipped for TCRbeta analysis as frozen whole blood, isolated PBMCs, or DNA extracted from either sample type. This clone was recorded only once. Which antigen it targets is not known. No qualities accompany the bases; no much larger clone lies one base away. Sequencing was done on a sample of peripheral blood. The rearranged segments are TRBV5-4 and TRBJ2-7; the D gene is possibly TRBD1, with 7 bases matching. The TCR originated in a man under 40 with acute or convalescent COVID-19. Read as DNA, the sequence is TGTGCCAGCAGCTTCCCAGGGGGGTACGAGCAGTACTTC. Its product reads: CASSFPGGYEQYF.